The clone carrying this T cell receptor beta chain was recorded a few times. Its antigen is undetermined. This specimen comes from a study of post-analysis software for immune sequencing data. Study results and caveats: In patients, about 5 TRBV segments were more frequent than in controls, with TRBV5-6, TRBV5-1 and TRBV20-1 among them.

Germline loops: CDR1 LGHNA, CDR2 YNFKEQ. The ends lost 4 bases at V and 5 bases at J; junction bases unmatched: 13. The CDR3 length is 17 residues. Carried by the TCR beta cDNA libraries were unique molecular identifiers. TCRdb independently ran MiXCR on the PCR reads; one entry per CDR3 protein. Among some 240,000 distinct CDR3 sequences, 36% were seen once, and the ten largest hold less than 6%. The chain uses TRBV4-2 and TRBJ2-1; TRBD2 agrees at 8 bases. The sample comprised blood. This receptor was obtained from a girl aged 5 to 17 with multiple sclerosis. CDR3 in amino acids: CASSRQSGGATDNEQFF. CDR3 DNA: TGTGCCAGCAGCCGCCAGAGCGGGGGCGCGACTGACAATGAGCAGTTCTTC.